This T cell receptor (beta chain) comes out of a study of shared clonotypes between healthy human individuals. Study conclusions and caveats: Enrolling few donors narrowed the genetic and exposure-history diversity that was represented. Non-shared clonotypes were found to have lower generation probabilities than the clonotypes that were shared by all four of the sorted-subset donors. For sorted subsets, rarefaction showed incomplete sequencing despite large depth.

The data were produced by immunoSEQ multiplex PCR, yet TCRdb's version contains in-frame clones alone and is incomplete. The profile shows 2 million to 2.5 million clones, just under 95% of them singletons. Donors, without exception, were Caucasian adults residing in Nashville, Tennessee. The CDR3 consists of 20 residues. This clone was found once. The antigen remains unidentified. The sample was naive CD4+ T cells from PBMCs. This sample's subset: CD45RA+ positively selected. The clonotype originates from a man between 18 and 35 years old in good health. Some clones in this sample may be carry-over from other donors' samples. The chain uses TRBV1 and TRBJ1-4; TRBD1 is taken as the D call from the table, unchecked against the DNA. TRBV1 is deemed a pseudogene. In nucleotides, the CDR3 is TGCACCAGCAGCCCTAGTTCTGGGACAGGGAACGCGGAGACTAATGAAAAACTGTTTTTT. Translation gives CTSSPSSGTGNAETNEKLFF.